This record looks at one TCR beta chain sequence and its context. The data originate from a study of blood T cell repertoires in COVID-19. About the research overall: Samples of COVID-19 (acute and convalescent) were obtained from the United States, Italy and Spain.

This CDR3 is built from 14 residues. Germline CDR1 is SGDLS and CDR2 is YYNGEE. After removal of 4 bases from V and 4 bases from J, the junction contained 7 bases not matched to a gene. The table came from immunoSEQ multiplex PCR; TCRdb's copy has only in-frame clones and leaves some out. The table has about 350,000 clones, about 90% seen once. V is TRBV9 and J is TRBJ2-5, with TRBD1 matching 7 bases. The clonotype comes from a woman aged 25 to 39 who had recovered from COVID-19. The sample taken for sequencing was PBMCs or T cells enriched from blood (not recorded which). CDR3 in DNA: TGTGCCAGCAGCCTAACAGGGGTGGGAGAGACCCAGTACTTC. Its protein is CASSLTGVGETQYF.